The 20 T cell receptor beta chains listed next were all sequenced from one sample in a study of cytomegalovirus exposure and HLA in healthy donors. The PCR employed 60 Vbeta primers together with 13 Jbeta primers. Method: immunoSEQ multiplex PCR; TCRdb's copy keeps in-frame clones and lacks some. The sample carries about 130,000 clones, about four fifths recorded once. Input material: PBMCs. These receptors were collected from a young man in good health and CMV-seronegative.

The rearrangement uses TRBV28 and TRBJ1-1; 8 positions match TRBD1. The V segment lost 1 base and the J segment 5 bases; nucleotides outside the gene matches: 3. Germline values: CDR1 MDHEN, CDR2 SYDVKM. The CDR3 is 14 residues long. In DNA, the CDR3 is TGTGCCAGCAGTTTATACAGGGGGTGGACTGAAGCTTTCTTT. This translates into CASSLYRGWTEAFF.

The V gene is TRBV7-2, the J gene TRBJ2-7; 10 nucleotides line up with TRBD2. The CDR3 loop spans 16 amino acids. V was clipped by 3 bases and J by 0 bases; unmatched bases: 5. Germline V gene lookup returns CDR1 SGHTA and CDR2 FQGNSA. The CDR3 protein is CASSLTSGSYSYEQYF. CDR3 bases: TGTGCCAGCAGCTTGACTAGCGGGTCCTACTCCTACGAGCAGTACTTC.

In this sample, this clone turned up once. The rearrangement links TRBV4-1 to TRBJ2-1; 8 bases agree with TRBD1. With 3 bases clipped from V and 7 bases from J, the junction kept 8 bases outside the gene matches. The CDR3 extends over 15 amino acids. The V gene's germline CDR1 is MGHRA and CDR2 YSYEKL. CDR3 coding DNA: TGCGCCAGCAGCCACTTACAGGGGGTAAGGAATGAGCAGTTCTTC. This translates into CASSHLQGVRNEQFF.

V and J are TRBV6-5 and TRBJ1-4, with D possibly TRBD1 on 5 matching bases. Germline lookup yields CDR1 MNHEY and CDR2 SVGAGI. Trimming pared 2 bases from V and 10 bases from J, leaving 14 bases between. The CDR3 sequence is 14 residues long. CDR3 region: CASSYGAWGGKLFF. CDR3 sequence (DNA): TGTGCCAGCAGTTACGGGGCTTGGGGTGGAAAACTGTTTTTT.

The genes are TRBV7-2 and TRBJ1-2; 9 bases fit TRBD1. V was pared by 3 bases and J by 3 bases, with 5 bases of the junction left unmatched. Per the germline V gene, CDR1 is SGHTA and CDR2 is FQGNSA. This CDR3 is built from 15 residues. The CDR3 sequence is CASSLRTGVYYGYTF. Written as DNA, the CDR3 is TGTGCCAGCAGCTTGCGGACAGGGGTTTACTATGGCTACACCTTC.

This rearrangement joins TRBV9 to TRBJ2-1, with a tentative D call TRBD2 (5 bases). The V end was cut by 5 bases, the J end by 8 bases, with 17 bases between. In germline, CDR1 is SGDLS, CDR2 YYNGEE. The CDR3 spans 14 residues. This CDR3 is CASRGPDWTDEQFF. The CDR3 DNA reads TGTGCCAGCAGGGGTCCGGACTGGACCGATGAGCAGTTCTTC.

This clone has a handful of counts. The CDR3: CASSQSPSTGVEKLFF. The DNA of the CDR3 is TGCGCCAGCAGCCAATCCCCCTCCACCGGGGTGGAAAAACTGTTTTTT. V and J are TRBV4-3 and TRBJ1-4; D call uncertain. This CDR3 region has 16 residues. Trimming took off 2 bases at V and 8 bases at J, with 18 bases between the two ends. Germline CDR1 is LGHNA and CDR2 is YSLEER.

The chain combines TRBV7-8 with TRBJ2-5, with D maybe TRBD2 (6 bases). Germline CDR1 is SGHVS and CDR2 is FQNEAQ. The CDR3 runs 17 residues. Trimming shortened V by 4 bases and J by 2 bases, and 20 bases separated the two germline ends. The CDR3 nucleotides read TGTGCCAGCAGCTCTCCCAGCGTAATAGCGGCGCAAGAGACCCAGTACTTC. Amino acids: CASSSPSVIAAQETQYF.

The gene calls are TRBV7-6 and TRBJ2-3, with 7 positions matching TRBD1. Germline CDR1 is SGHVS and CDR2 is FNYEAQ. V lost 2 bases, J lost 2 bases, and 4 bases stayed unmatched. This CDR3 region has 15 residues. As DNA, the CDR3 is TGTGCCAGCAGCTTACGGGACAGAGACACAGATACGCAGTATTTT. Its protein is CASSLRDRDTDTQYF.

The chain is built from TRBV2 and TRBJ1-2, with D unresolved. The CDR3 contains 12 residues. Trimming cost V 4 bases and J 4 bases, with 7 bases left between them. Germline V gene data show CDR1 as SNHLY and CDR2 as FYNNEI. The CDR3 sequence is CASSAAGYGYTF. CDR3 coding DNA: TGTGCCAGCAGTGCGGCAGGCTATGGCTACACCTTC.

V usage is TRBV4-1 and J usage is TRBJ2-7; tentative D call: TRBD2 (6 bases). The V end lost 0 bases, the J end lost 4 bases, and 10 bases lay between the germline ends. CDR3 length: 14 amino acids. In germline, CDR1 is MGHRA, CDR2 YSYEKL. The CDR3 region has the DNA TGCGCCAGCAGCCAAGAGAGGGCGGGGTACGAGCAGTACTTC. Protein sequence: CASSQERAGYEQYF.

This clone turned up a few times. This chain connects TRBV10-3 to TRBJ2-7; 10 nucleotides line up with TRBD2. The CDR3 loop spans 16 amino acids. The germline V gene encodes CDR1 ENHRY and CDR2 SYGVKD. Unmatched junction bases numbered 6, after V lost 4 bases and J lost 0 bases. CDR3 region: CAISVLAGGPSYEQYF. The DNA of the CDR3 is TGTGCCATCAGTGTTTTAGCGGGAGGCCCCTCCTACGAGCAGTACTTC.

The V call is TRBV27, the J call TRBJ2-3; TRBD1 is a possible D gene (5 bases). Deletions cut 2 bases from V and 2 bases from J, with 11 bases between. The CDR3 loop spans 15 amino acids. The germline CDR1 and CDR2 sequences are MNHEY and SMNVEV (reference sequence). The CDR3 nucleotides are TGTGCCAGCAGTTTAAGAGCGACAGCCACAGATACGCAGTATTTT. Translated, it gives CASSLRATATDTQYF.

This chain joins TRBV6-5 and TRBJ1-2; TRBD1 might be the D (6 bases). Trimming removed 5 bases at V and 4 bases at J, with 14 bases between. The CDR3 runs 14 residues. Germline CDR1 reads MNHEY; CDR2 reads SVGAGI. CDR3 sequence (DNA): TGTGCCAGCAGTCCCAGGGGTTGGGGCTATGGCTACACCTTC. Its protein product is CASSPRGWGYGYTF.

The V call is TRBV25-1, the J call TRBJ2-3; D remains ambiguous. The ends were cut back, 6 bases at V and 4 bases at J, with 14 bases in the middle. This CDR3 is 14 amino acids long. Germline V gene sequence: CDR1 MGHDK, CDR2 SYGVNS. CDR3 protein: CASRHTFSADTQYF. CDR3 nucleotides: TGTGCCAGCAGGCATACCTTCAGTGCAGATACGCAGTATTTT.

A single count supports this clone. V is TRBV6-1 and J is TRBJ2-5; 8 positions agree with TRBD1. The CDR3 runs 13 residues. J gave up 5 bases and V 6 bases, and 5 bases lay outside the gene matches. The germline V gene has CDR1 MNHNS and CDR2 SASEGT. The CDR3 nucleotides read TGTGCCAGCAGCGACAGGGGAAGGGAGACCCAGTACTTC. Its protein product is CASSDRGRETQYF.

The genes are TRBV28 and TRBJ2-7; tentative D call: TRBD2 (5 bases). Germline CDR1 MDHEN, CDR2 SYDVKM. Trimming took 5 bases from V and 5 from J, leaving 19 bases between them. CDR3 length equals 15 residues. The CDR3 is CASSPEEGRVNEQYF. The DNA of the CDR3 is TGTGCCAGCAGTCCCGAGGAAGGGCGGGTAAACGAGCAGTACTTC.

This chain links TRBV28 with TRBJ2-7, with 13 bases lining up with TRBD2. The germline V gene encodes CDR1 MDHEN and CDR2 SYDVKM. This CDR3 contains 17 residues. The V segment lost 10 bases and the J segment 6 bases; nucleotides outside the gene matches: 18. In DNA form, the CDR3 reads TGTGCCACAACGGGTTTGGGACTAGCGGGACGCCTGGTCGAGCAGTACTTC. As protein: CATTGLGLAGRLVEQYF.

The J gene is TRBJ1-4, the V gene TRBV28; D is unresolved. Trimming cost V 6 bases and J 10 bases, with 18 bases left between them. The CDR3 extends over 14 amino acids. CDR1 and CDR2 from the germline V gene are MDHEN and SYDVKM. The CDR3 reads CASRRRVVVGKLFF. The CDR3 nucleotides read TGTGCCAGCAGACGACGGGTGGTGGTTGGAAAACTGTTTTTT.

The gene calls are TRBV2 and TRBJ2-2; D unresolved. The CDR3 extends over 14 amino acids. The V and J ends lost 0 bases and 3 bases respectively, with 5 bases between them. The germline V gene has CDR1 SNHLY and CDR2 FYNNEI. CDR3 in amino acids: CASSEAFYTGELFF. DNA for the CDR3: TGTGCCAGCAGTGAAGCCTTCTACACCGGGGAGCTGTTTTTT.